This passage covers 7 T cell receptor delta chains from one sample sequenced in a study of γδ T cells in repeated Plasmodium falciparum infection. Flow sorting of PBMC yielded separate Vgamma9/Vdelta2+ and Vdelta2-negative gammadelta T cell populations for bulk repertoire analysis. TCRdb re-called clones from the multiplex PCR reads via CATT. This sample has some 50,000 delta-chain clones; about 1.6% occur once, and the top ten carry roughly 8.6%. The sequencing input was gamma-delta T cells from blood. Receptors originate from a pool of human donors (malaria-infected and uninfected, not separated).

This clone was detected a few times. This sequence is one base from a far larger clone and is likely a read error. Within the sample, other DNA sequences also encode this same CDR3. This sequence joins TRDV1 and TRDJ1; D remains ambiguous. TCRdb carries no J gene annotation; the J gene was assigned here by matching the DNA with germline. The germline V gene has CDR1 TSWWSYY and CDR2 QGS. The CDR3 extends over 14 amino acids. CDR3 residues: CALGAPKNTDKLIF. DNA for the CDR3: TGTGCTCTTGGGGCACCCAAAAACACTGATAAACTCATCTTT.

Note on this clone: TCRdb's protein for this DNA is that of a much larger clone and differs from the translation at residue 12, likely a read error; the protein shown is the DNA translation. The chain carries TRDV1 and TRDJ1, with 7 nucleotides matching TRDD3. Germline assignment: CDR1 TSWWSYY and CDR2 QGS. This CDR3 contains 17 residues. The V and J ends lost 3 bases and 3 bases, in that order; junction bases with no gene match: 13. Written as DNA, the CDR3 is TGTGCTCTTGGGGACGTCCCTGGGGGTTTGTACCCCGATAAACTCATCTTT. It codes for CALGDVPGGLYPDKLIF.

This clone was counted only a few times. TCRdb's protein, taken from a much larger clone, differs from this DNA's translation at residue 7, likely owing to a read error; the protein displayed comes from the DNA. The gene calls are TRDV1 and TRDJ1, with 9 bases aligning to TRDD3. The J gene, not given by TCRdb, was assigned here from a germline match of the nucleotide sequence. The CDR3 consists of 21 residues. CDR1 is TSWWSYY, CDR2 QGS, per germline. Unmatched junction bases numbered 17, after V lost 0 bases and J lost 0 bases. The CDR3 here is CALGELAARWGIDRYTDKLIF. The CDR3, as DNA: TGTGCTCTTGGGGAACTAGCTGCAAGGTGGGGGATAGATAGGTACACCGATAAACTCATCTTT.

This clone has only a few counts. For this DNA, TCRdb reports the protein of a much larger clone, which diverges at residue 4, most likely from a read error; the protein presented here is translated directly from the DNA. The V and J genes are TRDV1 and TRDJ1; D is unresolved. TCRdb leaves out the J gene; it was filled in here by matching the DNA to germline. CDR3 length: 19 amino acids. Germline V gene lookup returns CDR1 TSWWSYY and CDR2 QGS. V was trimmed by 8 bases and J by 0 bases, leaving 28 bases between them. The CDR3 nucleotides are TGTGCTCTTAGGTACTACTATCGGTCTTTGCTCTCGTACACCGATAAACTCATCTTT. This codes for CALRYYYRSLLSYTDKLIF.

This clone came up many times. This sequence may be a read error, since a much larger clone differs from it by one base. Other DNA sequences within the sample encode an identical CDR3. J is TRDJ1 and V is TRDV1; TRDD3 aligns across 12 bases. Germline CDR1 TSWWSYY, CDR2 QGS. The CDR3 has 22 residues. V lost 2 bases, J lost 2 bases, and 21 bases stayed unmatched. The CDR3 region is CALGESFSSSLLGDTGTDKLIF. The CDR3 coding sequence is TGTGCTCTTGGGGAATCCTTCTCCTCCTCGCTACTGGGGGATACTGGGACCGATAAACTCATCTTT.

This clone was detected a few times. The mismatch at residue 12 between this DNA's translation and the TCRdb protein of a much larger clone likely reflects a read error; the protein shown is translated from the DNA. The V gene is TRDV2, the J gene TRDJ1; D gene uncertain. The J gene was missing in TCRdb and was found by matching the end of the DNA to germline. The CDR3 runs 16 residues. Germline V gives CDR1 GEAIGNYY, CDR2 EKD. The CDR3 loop is CACDTLSPSHTNKLIF. CDR3 nucleotides: TGTGCCTGTGACACGCTCTCTCCATCCCACACCAATAAACTCATCTTT.

Regarding this clone: Since a much larger clone is just one base distant, this may be a read error. The chain combines TRDV2 with TRDJ1; no clear D. Germline matching of the DNA provided the J gene here, since TCRdb leaves it blank. The V and J ends lost 0 bases and 0 bases respectively, with 67 bases between them. The CDR3 consists of 34 residues. Germline assignment: CDR1 GEAIGNYY and CDR2 EKD. The CDR3 sequence is CACDTGNSLNIEVEGGRDGENYVRPFDYTDKLIF. Here the CDR3 DNA reads TGTGCCTGTGACACCGGAAACTCATTGAACATTGAAGTAGAGGGAGGTCGAGATGGCGAAAACTATGTCCGCCCGTTCGATTACACCGATAAACTCATCTTT.